The 32 T cell receptor beta chains reported below all come from one sample, sequenced in a study of vaccination effects on CD4 cells after COVID-19. ViraFEST used viral peptide pools to expand antigen-specific CD4+ T cells before sequencing. Researchers isolated CD4+ T cells once approximately eleven days of culture had elapsed. Recipients of the vaccine had no prior SARS-CoV-2 infection and negative nucleocapsid antibodies. Their recognized antigens are unknown. The data were produced by immunoSEQ multiplex PCR, yet TCRdb's version contains in-frame clones alone and is incomplete. The sample holds about 73,000 clones, around 79% seen once. The sample in question was CD4+ T cells from PBMCs cultured with SARS-CoV-2 spike peptides, obtained before COVID-19 vaccination. All receptors come from a human donor who received a COVID-19 vaccine.

This chain connects TRBV2 to TRBJ2-5; perhaps TRBD2 as D (6 bases). Germline-derived CDR1 and CDR2 are SNHLY and FYNNEI. The CDR3 runs 13 residues. V was pared by 3 bases and J by 7 bases, with 12 bases between. CDR3: CASSEGLYGTQYF. CDR3 nucleotide sequence: TGTGCCAGCAGTGAGGGACTGTATGGGACCCAGTACTTC.

The CDR3 bases are TGCAGCGTTGTGCAGAGACCCAACACTGAAGCTTTCTTT. Its translation: CSVVQRPNTEAFF. V gene TRBV29-1 combines with J gene TRBJ1-1, with D uncertain. The CDR3 is 13 residues long. Looked up from germline, CDR1 is SQVTM and CDR2 is ANQGSEA. Trimming shortened V by 4 bases and J by 2 bases, and 11 bases separated the two germline ends.

This clone appeared a few times. J is TRBJ1-4 and V is TRBV7-9; no clear D gene. V lost 1 base and J 6 bases, leaving 12 bases between the germline ends. There are 15 residues in the CDR3. CDR1 and CDR2 (germline): SEHNR, FQNEAQ (reference sequence). DNA for the CDR3: TGTGCCAGCAGCTTAGTGGGAGGGCTCGATGAAAAACTGTTTTTT. It encodes CASSLVGGLDEKLFF.

The chain has TRBV12-3 or TRBV12-4 and TRBJ1-3; D unclear. Deletions cut 6 bases from V and 0 bases from J, with 6 bases between. The CDR3 loop spans 13 amino acids. As DNA, the CDR3 is TGTGCCAGCAGCAGATACTCTGGAAACACCATATATTTT. This gives the protein CASSRYSGNTIYF.

V gene TRBV6-1 combines with J gene TRBJ1-5; perhaps TRBD1 as D (6 bases). The CDR3 covers 14 residues. Germline CDR1 is MNHNS and CDR2 is SASEGT. The V and J ends lost 5 bases and 3 bases respectively, with 11 bases between them. The CDR3 is CASSQQGPNQPQHF. The CDR3 nucleotides read TGTGCCAGCAGTCAGCAGGGGCCCAATCAGCCCCAGCATTTT.

This clone was detected only a few times. Other DNA sequences in the sample encode the same CDR3. The rearrangement joins TRBV5-4 to TRBJ2-3; the match to TRBD1 covers 8 bases. The V gene's germline CDR1 is SGHNT and CDR2 YYREEE (reference sequence). The CDR3 runs 14 residues. After removal of 4 bases from V and 4 bases from J, the junction contained 5 bases not matched to a gene. CDR3 amino acids: CASSPDRGSDTQYF. The CDR3 DNA reads as TGTGCCAGCAGCCCCGACAGGGGTTCAGATACGCAGTATTTT.

V usage is TRBV6-4 and J usage is TRBJ2-4; D might be TRBD2 (6 bases). V lost 7 bases and J lost 1, with 8 bases in between. This CDR3 has 13 residues. The germline V gene encodes CDR1 MRHNA and CDR2 SNTAGT. CDR3 residues: CASTREAKNIQYF. In DNA form, the CDR3 reads TGTGCCAGCACTCGGGAGGCCAAAAACATTCAGTACTTC.

There are a few counts of this clone. The CDR3 sequence: CASSQIGTDTQYF. The CDR3 DNA reads TGTGCCAGCAGTCAGATTGGGACAGATACGCAGTATTTT. The V and J genes are TRBV6-6 and TRBJ2-3; D uncertain. Germline V gives CDR1 MNHNY, CDR2 SVGAGI (reference sequence). The ends were cut back, 5 bases at V and 3 bases at J, with 9 bases in the middle. The CDR3 consists of 13 residues.

The chain has TRBV19 and TRBJ2-3; 8 bases map to TRBD1. This CDR3 contains 16 residues. Unmatched junction bases numbered 11, after V lost 5 bases and J lost 4 bases. In germline, CDR1 is LNHDA, CDR2 SQIVND (reference sequence). The CDR3 sequence: CASSLLYAGGPDTQYF. The DNA of the CDR3 is TGTGCCAGTAGTCTCCTCTATGCAGGGGGCCCAGATACGCAGTATTTT. The variable domain in full, with the rest retrieved from reference TRBV19 and TRBJ2-3, is DGGITQSPKYLFRKEGQNVTLSCEQNLNHDAMYWYRQDPGQGLRLIYYSQIVNDFQKGDIAEGYSVSREKKESFPLTVTSAQKNPTAFYLCASSLLYAGGPDTQYFGPGTRLTVL.

This rearrangement joins TRBV18 to TRBJ1-6, with 10 bases lining up with TRBD1. From germline, CDR1 is KGHSH and CDR2 LQKENI. J gave up 14 bases and V 3 bases, and 10 bases lay outside the gene matches. The CDR3 length is 15 residues. The CDR3 is CASSPSGTGATTLHF. The CDR3 DNA is TGTGCCAGCTCACCCAGTGGGACAGGGGCAACCACCCTCCACTTT.

The rearrangement joins TRBV6-4 to TRBJ1-1; D not resolved. Germline-derived CDR1 and CDR2 are MRHNA and SNTAGT. V lost 0 bases, J lost 3 bases, and 26 bases lay in between. The CDR3 covers 20 residues. The CDR3 DNA follows: TGTGCCAGCAGTGACTCTCGACTGCAGCAGAGGGTGACAAACCACACTGAAGCTTTCTTT. It is translated as CASSDSRLQQRVTNHTEAFF.

V gene TRBV6-2 or TRBV6-3 combines with J gene TRBJ2-1; 7 nucleotides match TRBD2. The CDR3 spans 16 residues. Losses at the gene ends were 4 bases for V and 7 bases for J; bases not matched to a gene: 13. Germline V gene sequence: CDR1 MNHEY, CDR2 SVGEGT. CDR3 sequence (DNA): TGTGCCAGCAGTTCCCGAGGGAGCGTGGGGGGGAATGAGCAGTTCTTC. Translating it yields CASSSRGSVGGNEQFF.

The rearrangement uses TRBV6-1 and TRBJ1-2, with a tentative D call TRBD1 (5 bases). This CDR3 region has 14 residues. The V gene lost 2 bases and the J gene lost 7 bases, with 14 bases spanning the gap. CDR1 MNHNS and CDR2 SASEGT come from the germline V gene. This CDR3 reads CASSENQGRRGYTF. The CDR3 coding sequence is TGTGCCAGCAGTGAAAATCAGGGACGGCGTGGCTACACCTTC.

The chain joins TRBV7-3 to TRBJ1-1; possibly TRBD1 for D (6 bases). CDR1 SGHTA and CDR2 FQGTGA come from the germline V gene. The CDR3 spans 15 residues. Trimming left V 0 bases short and J 5 bases short, with 13 bases between. The DNA of the CDR3 is TGTGCCAGCAGCTTAACCCCGGGGGCGGGTACTGAAGCTTTCTTT. Protein sequence: CASSLTPGAGTEAFF.

V usage is TRBV10-3 and J usage is TRBJ2-4; 8 bases map to TRBD1. CDR1 ENHRY and CDR2 SYGVKD come from the germline V gene. The length of the CDR3 is 13 residues. V shed 3 bases and J 8 bases; nucleotides not matched to a gene: 3. Written as DNA, the CDR3 is TGTGCCATCAGTGACAGGGGGCCCGACATTCAGTACTTC. Translation: CAISDRGPDIQYF.

The chain links TRBV2 to TRBJ2-2, with 12 bases fitting TRBD1. This CDR3 has 16 residues. The germline V gene has CDR1 SNHLY and CDR2 FYNNEI. V lost 8 bases and J lost 5; bases outside the gene matches: 9. DNA for the CDR3: TGTGCCAGCTCCGAAGGGACAGGGGGCAAAACCGGGGAGCTGTTTTTT. Translation: CASSEGTGGKTGELFF.

J is TRBJ2-7 and V is TRBV13, with 8 bases aligning to TRBD1. CDR3 length: 17 amino acids. Unmatched junction bases numbered 15, after V lost 2 bases and J lost 6 bases. CDR1 and CDR2 from the germline V gene are PRHDT and FYEKMQ (reference sequence). The CDR3 is CASSLQTDRVLDGEQYV. The CDR3 DNA follows: TGTGCCAGCAGCTTACAAACGGACAGGGTTCTTGATGGCGAGCAGTACGTC.

The chain is built from TRBV7-3 and TRBJ1-1; a weak D match, TRBD1 (5 bases). CDR1 and CDR2 (germline): SGHTA, FQGTGA. There are 14 residues in the CDR3. With 2 bases removed from V and 0 bases from J, the gap between germline ends came to 7 bases. CDR3: CASSLGGVNTEAFF. The CDR3 DNA follows: TGTGCCAGCAGCTTAGGGGGGGTGAACACTGAAGCTTTCTTT.

V usage is TRBV24-1 and J usage is TRBJ1-4; the D gene is possibly TRBD1 (5 bases). V shed 3 bases and J shed 4 bases, with 14 bases lying between them. Germline CDR1 reads KGHDR; CDR2 reads SFDVKD. The CDR3 length is 16 residues. As DNA, the CDR3 is TGTGCCACCAGTGATCCCTTACGGGACGGTAATGAAAAACTGTTTTTT. Its translation is CATSDPLRDGNEKLFF.

The V call is TRBV7-3, the J call TRBJ1-1, with 7 bases lining up with TRBD1. The V gene's germline CDR1 is SGHTA and CDR2 FQGTGA. Trimming at V came to 5 bases and at J to 5 bases, leaving 8 bases not matched to a gene. The CDR3 covers 14 residues. CDR3 DNA sequence: TGTGCCAGCAGCCACCGTGACAGGGTTACTGAAGCTTTCTTT. Translated: CASSHRDRVTEAFF.

This clone was detected a few times. This chain uses TRBV9 with TRBJ1-3; D is uncertain. The V end lost 2 bases, the J end lost 0 bases, and 9 bases lay between the germline ends. The V gene's germline CDR1 is SGDLS and CDR2 YYNGEE. CDR3 length: 15 residues. Here the CDR3 DNA reads TGTGCCAGCAGCGTTCAAGGGATCTCTGGAAACACCATATATTTT. Residues: CASSVQGISGNTIYF.

The rearrangement uses TRBV6-2 or TRBV6-3 and TRBJ2-5; D not resolved. From germline, CDR1 is MNHEY and CDR2 SVGEGT. Trimming pared 6 bases from V and 1 base from J, leaving 9 bases between. CDR3 length: 13 residues. The chain's CDR3 is CASSQVFQETQYF. For the CDR3, the DNA is TGTGCCAGCAGCCAGGTATTCCAAGAGACCCAGTACTTC.

The V and J genes are TRBV28 and TRBJ2-7, with a possible D match to TRBD1 (6 bases). V dropped 2 bases and J dropped 3 bases, with 11 bases sitting between them. There are 14 residues in the CDR3. CDR1 is MDHEN, CDR2 SYDVKM, per germline. CDR3 amino acids: CASSLQGRVYEQYV. The CDR3, as DNA: TGTGCCAGCAGTTTACAGGGGCGAGTCTACGAGCAGTACGTC.

V and J are TRBV18 and TRBJ1-2, with 8 nucleotides matching TRBD1. V shed 4 bases and J 7 bases; nucleotides not matched to a gene: 8. This CDR3 contains 14 residues. In germline, CDR1 is KGHSH, CDR2 LQKENI. The CDR3: CASSHGQGGIGYTF. The CDR3 nucleotides are TGTGCCAGCTCACATGGACAGGGAGGCATTGGCTACACCTTC. The whole variable domain, remainder taken from reference TRBV18 and TRBJ1-2, is NAGVMQNPRHLVRRRGQEARLRCSPMKGHSHVYWYRQLPEEGLKFMVYLQKENIIDESGMPKERFSAEFPKEGPSILRIQQVVRGDSAAYFCASSHGQGGIGYTFGSGTRLTVV.

The V and J genes are TRBV28 and TRBJ2-1, with 7 bases aligning to TRBD2. J was trimmed by 4 bases and V by 1 base; bases with no gene match: 10. This CDR3 is built from 17 residues. From germline, CDR1 is MDHEN and CDR2 SYDVKM. For the CDR3, the DNA is TGTGCCAGCAGTTTATCCGCCGGGGCGGGGGAATACAATGAGCAGTTCTTC. Its translation: CASSLSAGAGEYNEQFF.

This chain joins TRBV5-1 and TRBJ1-2; D gene ambiguous. CDR1 and CDR2 from the germline V gene are SGHRS and YFSETQ. V lost 2 bases and J 2 bases, leaving 7 bases between the germline ends. This CDR3 region has 13 residues. The CDR3 spells CASSFDANYGYTF. Here the CDR3 DNA reads TGCGCCAGCAGCTTTGACGCGAACTATGGCTACACCTTC.

The rearrangement joins TRBV19 to TRBJ2-1, with D perhaps assigned TRBD1 or TRBD2 (5 bases each). Germline V lookup: CDR1 LNHDA, CDR2 SQIVND (reference sequence). This CDR3 has 13 residues. V lost 11 bases to trimming and J lost 7 bases, with 18 bases between them. CDR3 residues: CASEGRIANEQFF. For the CDR3, the DNA is TGTGCCTCCGAGGGGCGCATAGCGAATGAGCAGTTCTTC.

This clone was counted once. The V call is TRBV4-3, the J call TRBJ2-6; D may be TRBD2 (6 bases). This CDR3 region has 20 residues. Germline-derived CDR1 and CDR2 are LGHNA and YSLEER. Trimming removed 0 bases at V and 4 bases at J, with 22 bases between. The CDR3 loop reads CASSQDGPWGDRRGANVLTF. The CDR3 DNA reads TGCGCCAGCAGCCAAGATGGTCCCTGGGGGGATAGGCGAGGGGCCAACGTCCTGACTTTC.

The rearrangement joins TRBV29-1 to TRBJ2-1; 8 positions agree with TRBD1. There are 14 residues in the CDR3. The trim removed 7 bases at V and 7 bases at J, leaving 12 bases unmatched. Germline CDR1 and CDR2: SQVTM and ANQGSEA. The CDR3, as DNA: TGCAGCGCCGCGGACAGGGTTGGGGTGAATGAGCAGTTCTTC. It specifies CSAADRVGVNEQFF.

The chain recombines TRBV18 with TRBJ1-1, with 7 bases aligning to TRBD1. This CDR3 comprises 13 residues. CDR1 and CDR2 (germline): KGHSH, LQKENI. V trimming: 4 bases; J trimming: 2 bases; junction bases outside the gene matches: 1. The CDR3 nucleotides read TGTGCCAGCTCACGACAGGGTAACACTGAAGCTTTCTTT. This sequence encodes CASSRQGNTEAFF.

The CDR3 DNA reads as TGTGCCAGCAGCTTAACTGCGGGGGCCGAGCCTCAGCAGTTCTTC. Protein: CASSLTAGAEPQQFF. The V and J genes are TRBV7-3 and TRBJ2-1; weak D call: TRBD2 (7 bases). Per germline, CDR1 SGHTA and CDR2 FQGTGA. Trimming shortened V by 0 bases and J by 11 bases, and 17 bases separated the two germline ends. The CDR3 consists of 15 residues.

In nucleotides, the CDR3 is TGTGCCAGCTCACCACGGATAACAGGGGCCCCGGGCAATCAGCCCCAGCATTTT. Residues: CASSPRITGAPGNQPQHF. V and J are TRBV18 and TRBJ1-5; 7 nucleotides agree with TRBD1. The CDR3 length is 18 residues. The germline gives CDR1 KGHSH, CDR2 LQKENI. With V trimmed by 1 base and J by 2 bases, 11 bases remained unmatched.